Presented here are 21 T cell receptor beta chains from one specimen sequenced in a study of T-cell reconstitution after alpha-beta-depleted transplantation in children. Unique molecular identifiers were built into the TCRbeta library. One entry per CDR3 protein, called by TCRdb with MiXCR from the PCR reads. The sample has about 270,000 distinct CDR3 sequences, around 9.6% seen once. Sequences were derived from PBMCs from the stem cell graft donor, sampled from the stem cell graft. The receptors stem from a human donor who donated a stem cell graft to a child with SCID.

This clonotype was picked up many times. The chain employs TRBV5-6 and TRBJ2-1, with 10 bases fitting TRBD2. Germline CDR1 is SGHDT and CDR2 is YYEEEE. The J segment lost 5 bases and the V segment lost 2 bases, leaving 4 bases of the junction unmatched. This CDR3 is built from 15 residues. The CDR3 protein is CASSFALAGDNEQFF. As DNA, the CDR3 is TGTGCCAGCAGCTTTGCCCTAGCGGGGGACAATGAGCAGTTCTTC.

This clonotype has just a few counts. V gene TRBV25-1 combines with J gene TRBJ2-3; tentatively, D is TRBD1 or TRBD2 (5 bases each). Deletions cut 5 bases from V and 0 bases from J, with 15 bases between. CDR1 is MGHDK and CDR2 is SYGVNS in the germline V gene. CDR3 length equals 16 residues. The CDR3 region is CASSRSGTSSTDTQYF. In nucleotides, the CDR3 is TGTGCCAGCAGTAGATCCGGGACGAGCAGCACAGATACGCAGTATTTT.

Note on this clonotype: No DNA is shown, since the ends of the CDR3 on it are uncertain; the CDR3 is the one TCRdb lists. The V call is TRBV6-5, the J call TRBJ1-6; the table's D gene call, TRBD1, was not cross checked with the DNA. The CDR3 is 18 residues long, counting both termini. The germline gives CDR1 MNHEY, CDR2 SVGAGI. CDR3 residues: CASILVGSWGMDDSPLHF.

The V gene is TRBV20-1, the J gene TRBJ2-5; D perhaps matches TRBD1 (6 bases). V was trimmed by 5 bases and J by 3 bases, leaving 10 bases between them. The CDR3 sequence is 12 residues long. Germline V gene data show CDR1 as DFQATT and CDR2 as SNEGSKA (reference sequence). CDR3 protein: CSAFTGKETQYF. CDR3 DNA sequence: TGCAGTGCTTTTACAGGGAAAGAGACCCAGTACTTC.

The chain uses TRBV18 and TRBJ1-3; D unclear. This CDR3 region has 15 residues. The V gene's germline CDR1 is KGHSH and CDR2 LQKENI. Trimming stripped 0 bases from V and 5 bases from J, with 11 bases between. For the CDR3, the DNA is TGTGCCAGCTCACCACCGATGGGCAATCGAAACACCATATATTTT. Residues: CASSPPMGNRNTIYF.

CDR3 in amino acids: CASSEYRTPNTEAFF. The CDR3 bases are TGTGCCAGCAGTGAATATCGGACACCGAACACTGAAGCTTTCTTT. V is TRBV25-1 and J is TRBJ1-1, with a tentative D call TRBD1 (5 bases). V lost 0 bases to trimming and J lost 1 base, with 9 bases between them. Germline-derived CDR1 and CDR2 are MGHDK and SYGVNS. The CDR3 runs to 15 residues.

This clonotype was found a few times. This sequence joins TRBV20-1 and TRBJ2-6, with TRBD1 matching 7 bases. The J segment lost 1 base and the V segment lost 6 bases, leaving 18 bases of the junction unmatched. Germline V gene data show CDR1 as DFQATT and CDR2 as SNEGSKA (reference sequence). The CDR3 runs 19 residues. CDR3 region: CSATATTGTDQSGANVLTF. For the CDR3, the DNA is TGCAGTGCAACAGCCACGACCGGGACAGACCAATCTGGGGCCAACGTCCTGACTTTC.

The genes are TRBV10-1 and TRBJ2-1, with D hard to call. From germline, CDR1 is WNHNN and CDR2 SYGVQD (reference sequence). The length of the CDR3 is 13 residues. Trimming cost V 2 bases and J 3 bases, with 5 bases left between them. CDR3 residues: CASSEGVYNEQFF. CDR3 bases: TGCGCCAGCAGTGAGGGGGTCTACAATGAGCAGTTCTTC.

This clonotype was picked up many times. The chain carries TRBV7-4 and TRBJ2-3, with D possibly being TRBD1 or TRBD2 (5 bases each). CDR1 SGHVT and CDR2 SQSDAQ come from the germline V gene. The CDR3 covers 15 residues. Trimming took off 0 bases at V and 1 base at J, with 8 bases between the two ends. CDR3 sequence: CASSLAGDGTDTQYF. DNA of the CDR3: TGTGCCAGCAGCTTAGCGGGGGACGGCACAGATACGCAGTATTTT.

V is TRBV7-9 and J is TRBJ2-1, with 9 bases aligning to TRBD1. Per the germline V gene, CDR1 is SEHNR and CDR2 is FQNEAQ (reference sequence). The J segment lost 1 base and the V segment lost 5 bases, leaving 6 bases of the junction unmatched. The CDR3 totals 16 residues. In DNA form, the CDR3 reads TGTGCCAGCAGCCCTAGGACAGGGGCTTCCTACAATGAGCAGTTCTTC. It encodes CASSPRTGASYNEQFF.

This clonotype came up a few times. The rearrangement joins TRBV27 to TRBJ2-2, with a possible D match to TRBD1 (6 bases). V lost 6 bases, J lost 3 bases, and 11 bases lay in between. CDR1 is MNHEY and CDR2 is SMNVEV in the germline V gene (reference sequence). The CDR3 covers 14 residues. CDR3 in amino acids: CASSRGWDTGELFF. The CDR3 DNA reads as TGTGCCAGCAGCAGGGGCTGGGACACCGGGGAGCTGTTTTTT.

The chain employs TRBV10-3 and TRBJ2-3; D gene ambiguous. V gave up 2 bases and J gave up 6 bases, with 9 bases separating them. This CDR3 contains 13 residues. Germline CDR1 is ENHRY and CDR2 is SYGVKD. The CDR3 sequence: CAISEGVGDTQYF. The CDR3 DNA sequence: TGTGCCATCAGTGAGGGGGTTGGTGATACGCAGTATTTT.

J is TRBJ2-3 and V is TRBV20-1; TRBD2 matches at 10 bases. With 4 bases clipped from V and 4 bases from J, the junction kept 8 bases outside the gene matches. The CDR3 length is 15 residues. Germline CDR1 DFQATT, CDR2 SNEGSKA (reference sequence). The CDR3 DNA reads TGCAGTGCTAATGTCCTAGCGGGGGAAGCAGATACGCAGTATTTT. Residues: CSANVLAGEADTQYF.

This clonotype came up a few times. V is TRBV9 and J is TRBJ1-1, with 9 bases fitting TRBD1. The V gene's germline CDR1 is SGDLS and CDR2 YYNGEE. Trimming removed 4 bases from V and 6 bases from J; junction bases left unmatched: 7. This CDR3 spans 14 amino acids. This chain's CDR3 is CASSLRDREAEAFF. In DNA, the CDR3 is TGTGCCAGCAGCCTACGGGACAGGGAAGCTGAAGCTTTCTTT.

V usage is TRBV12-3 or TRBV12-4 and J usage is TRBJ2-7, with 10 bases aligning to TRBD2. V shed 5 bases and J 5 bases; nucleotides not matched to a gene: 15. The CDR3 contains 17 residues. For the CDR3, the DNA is TGTGCCAGCAGTCGCGCCCGGACTAGCGGACCTGTGAACGAGCAGTACTTC. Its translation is CASSRARTSGPVNEQYF.

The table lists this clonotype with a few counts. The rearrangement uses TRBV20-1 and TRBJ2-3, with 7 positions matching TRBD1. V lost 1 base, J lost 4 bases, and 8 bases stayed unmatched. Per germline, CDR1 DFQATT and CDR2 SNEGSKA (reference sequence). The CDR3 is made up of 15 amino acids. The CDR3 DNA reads TGCAGTGCTAGAGTTAACAGGGGTCCTCCAGATACGCAGTATTTT. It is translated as CSARVNRGPPDTQYF.

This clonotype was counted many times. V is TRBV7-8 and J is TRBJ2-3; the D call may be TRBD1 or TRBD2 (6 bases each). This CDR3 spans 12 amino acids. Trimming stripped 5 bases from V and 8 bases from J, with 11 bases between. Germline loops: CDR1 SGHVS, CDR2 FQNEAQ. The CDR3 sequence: CASSLRGGTQYF. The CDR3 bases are TGTGCCAGCAGCCTCAGGGGAGGTACGCAGTATTTT.

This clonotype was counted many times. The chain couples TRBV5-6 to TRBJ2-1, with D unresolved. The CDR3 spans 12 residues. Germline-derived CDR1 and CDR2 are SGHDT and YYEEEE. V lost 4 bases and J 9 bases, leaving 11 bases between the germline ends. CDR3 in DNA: TGTGCCAGCAGCCAGGCTCGAGGTGAGCAGTTCTTC. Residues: CASSQARGEQFF.

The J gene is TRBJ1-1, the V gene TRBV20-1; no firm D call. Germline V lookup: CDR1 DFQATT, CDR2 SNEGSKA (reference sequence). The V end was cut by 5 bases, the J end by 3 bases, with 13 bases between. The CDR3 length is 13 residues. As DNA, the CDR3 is TGCAGTGCTGGAGGGAGTTGGGACACTGAAGCTTTCTTT. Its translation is CSAGGSWDTEAFF.

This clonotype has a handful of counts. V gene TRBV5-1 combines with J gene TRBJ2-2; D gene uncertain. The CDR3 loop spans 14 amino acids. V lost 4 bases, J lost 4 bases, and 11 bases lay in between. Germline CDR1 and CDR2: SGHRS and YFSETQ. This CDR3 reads CASSRVSPTGELFF. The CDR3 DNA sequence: TGCGCCAGCAGCCGTGTAAGCCCCACCGGGGAGCTGTTTTTT.

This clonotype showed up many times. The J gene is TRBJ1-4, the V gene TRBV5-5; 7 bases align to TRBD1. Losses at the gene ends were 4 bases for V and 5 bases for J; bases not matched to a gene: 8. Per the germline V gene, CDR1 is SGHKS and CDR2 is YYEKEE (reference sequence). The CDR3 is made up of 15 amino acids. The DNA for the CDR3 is TGTGCCAGCAGCCAGGACAGGCAGACGAATGAAAAACTGTTTTTT. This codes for CASSQDRQTNEKLFF.